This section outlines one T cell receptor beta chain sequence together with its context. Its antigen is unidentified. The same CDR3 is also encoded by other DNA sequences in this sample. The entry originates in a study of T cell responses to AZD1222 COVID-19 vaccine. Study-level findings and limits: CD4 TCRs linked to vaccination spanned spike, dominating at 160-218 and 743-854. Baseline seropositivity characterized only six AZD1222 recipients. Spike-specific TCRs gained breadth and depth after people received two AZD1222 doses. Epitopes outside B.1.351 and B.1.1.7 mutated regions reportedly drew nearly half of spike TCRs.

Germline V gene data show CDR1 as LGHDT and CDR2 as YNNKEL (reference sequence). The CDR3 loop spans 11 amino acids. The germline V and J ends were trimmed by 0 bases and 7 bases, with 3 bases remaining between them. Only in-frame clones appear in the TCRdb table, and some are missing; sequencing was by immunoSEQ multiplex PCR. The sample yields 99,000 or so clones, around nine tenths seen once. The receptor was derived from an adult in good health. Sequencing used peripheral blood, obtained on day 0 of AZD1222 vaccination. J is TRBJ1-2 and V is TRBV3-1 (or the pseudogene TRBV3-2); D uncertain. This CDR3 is CASSQDLGYTF. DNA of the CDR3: TGTGCCAGCAGCCAAGACCTTGGCTACACCTTC.